Below, 16 T cell receptor beta chains from the same sample are listed, as sequenced in a study of beta chain features in type 1 diabetes. All of the isolated RNA was reverse transcribed, so expressed TCRB transcripts were sequenced. Assay used: immunoSEQ multiplex PCR; TCRdb lists only in-frame clones, some missing. The sample holds 200,000 to 250,000 clones; 14% are singletons and the top ten take approximately 0.021%. Study-level points and caveats: Patients with Type 1 diabetes showed moderately but significantly shorter TCRB CDR3s in all four CD4+ subsets.

These receptors have no known antigen. Sequenced material: naive CD4+ T cells from blood. These receptors were collected from a man aged 30-40 years with type 1 diabetes.

V is TRBV5-4 and J is TRBJ1-2; a possible D gene is TRBD1 (6 bases). CDR1 is SGHNT and CDR2 is YYREEE in the germline V gene (reference sequence). Between the trimmed V and J ends, which lost 1 base and 8 bases, there was a span of 15 bases. The CDR3 runs 14 residues. CDR3 sequence reads: CASSLSGAGSGYTF. The CDR3 DNA is TGTGCCAGCAGCTTGTCAGGGGCCGGTTCGGGCTACACCTTC.

This clone was found a few times. This chain links TRBV7-9 with TRBJ1-2; D is unresolved. From germline, CDR1 is SEHNR and CDR2 FQNEAQ (reference sequence). CDR3 length equals 14 residues. Trimming took 5 bases from V and 8 from J, leaving 18 bases between them. The CDR3 DNA reads TGTGCCAGCAGCCGAGCGGCTTCCATGGGAGGCTACACCTTC. This encodes CASSRAASMGGYTF.

CDR3 in amino acids: CASSQGLDTEAFF. For the CDR3, the DNA is TGTGCCAGCAGCCAGGGTTTGGACACTGAAGCTTTCTTT. The chain joins TRBV5-4 to TRBJ1-1; possibly TRBD1 for D (5 bases). Trimming pared 4 bases from V and 3 bases from J, leaving 10 bases between. Germline loops: CDR1 SGHNT, CDR2 YYREEE (reference sequence). This CDR3 has 13 residues. The full variable domain, its missing parts supplied by reference TRBV5-4 and TRBJ1-1, is ETGVTQSPTHLIKTRGQQVTLRCSSQSGHNTVSWYQQALGQGPQFIFQYYREEENGRGNFPPRFSGLQFPNYSSELNVNALELDDSALYLCASSQGLDTEAFFGQGTRLTVV.

The sample holds a few counts of this clone. The gene calls are TRBV4-1 and TRBJ2-2, with 8 positions matching TRBD2. Looked up from germline, CDR1 is MGHRA and CDR2 is YSYEKL. Trimming at V came to 3 bases and at J to 1 base, leaving 4 bases not matched to a gene. This CDR3 has 16 amino acids. CDR3 nucleotides: TGCGCCAGCAGCCACCCACTAGCGGAGAACACCGGGGAGCTGTTTTTT. This gives the protein CASSHPLAENTGELFF.

The chain couples TRBV7-8 to TRBJ1-2; 10 bases agree with TRBD1. CDR1 is SGHVS, CDR2 FQNEAQ, per germline. The CDR3 covers 15 residues. J lost 4 bases, V lost 5 bases, and 7 bases had no gene match. CDR3 region: CASSPRTGGAYGYTF. In DNA form, the CDR3 reads TGTGCCAGCAGCCCTCGGACAGGGGGTGCCTATGGCTACACCTTC.

The chain has TRBV15 and TRBJ2-3, with TRBD2 matching over 10 bases. The CDR3 runs to 14 residues. V was pared by 5 bases and J by 8 bases, with 7 bases of the junction left unmatched. Germline CDR1 is LNHNV and CDR2 is YYDKDF (reference sequence). The CDR3 protein is CATSLAGVGGTQYF. The CDR3, as DNA: TGTGCCACCAGCCTAGCGGGAGTCGGGGGTACGCAGTATTTT.

This clone was detected only a few times. V and J are TRBV7-9 and TRBJ2-1; 13 nucleotides line up with TRBD2. The CDR3 runs to 16 residues. V dropped 5 bases and J dropped 2; count of bases not matched to a gene: 3. Germline V gene data show CDR1 as SEHNR and CDR2 as FQNEAQ (reference sequence). The CDR3: CASSAGTSGTYNEQFF. The CDR3 region has the DNA TGTGCCAGCAGCGCCGGGACTAGCGGGACCTACAATGAGCAGTTCTTC.

The genes are TRBV11-2 and TRBJ2-7, with D perhaps matching TRBD2 (6 bases). Trimming removed 1 base from V and 7 bases from J, with 14 bases in between. The CDR3 runs to 14 residues. Germline assignment: CDR1 SGHAT and CDR2 FQNNGV. CDR3 protein: CASSLGRYAGEQYF. CDR3 sequence (DNA): TGTGCCAGCAGCTTAGGGAGATATGCGGGGGAGCAGTACTTC.

This clone turned up a few times. CDR3 residues: CASSLNADSPLHF. CDR3 DNA: TGTGCCAGCAGCTTAAACGCGGATTCACCCCTCCACTTT. The V call is TRBV7-9, the J call TRBJ1-6; D call uncertain. The germline V gene has CDR1 SEHNR and CDR2 FQNEAQ (reference sequence). The CDR3 consists of 13 residues. V lost 2 bases and J lost 8, with 7 bases in between. Using reference TRBV7-9 and TRBJ1-6 for the parts outside the CDR3, the full variable domain is DTGVSQNPRHKITKRGQNVTFRCDPISEHNRLYWYRQTLGQGPEFLTYFQNEAQLEKSRLLSDRFSAERPKGSFSTLEIQRTEQGDSAMYLCASSLNADSPLHFGNGTRLTVT.

This chain uses TRBV4-1 with TRBJ2-7; no reliable D call. Germline V gives CDR1 MGHRA, CDR2 YSYEKL. Trimming stripped 4 bases from V and 2 bases from J, with 9 bases between. The CDR3 covers 13 residues. The CDR3 spells CASSPGFAYEQYF. CDR3 nucleotide sequence: TGCGCCAGCAGCCCCGGTTTTGCCTACGAGCAGTACTTC.

CDR3 in amino acids: CSVEGIGAGVETGELFF. As DNA, the CDR3 is TGCAGCGTTGAAGGAATCGGAGCGGGAGTGGAGACCGGGGAGCTGTTTTTT. This chain joins TRBV29-1 and TRBJ2-2, with 8 bases aligning to TRBD2. Per the germline V gene, CDR1 is SQVTM and CDR2 is ANQGSEA. The CDR3 is made up of 17 amino acids. V trimming: 1 base; J trimming: 5 bases; junction bases outside the gene matches: 12.

This clone was counted only a few times. The chain combines TRBV13 with TRBJ2-5; TRBD1 matches at 9 bases. The CDR3 is made up of 14 amino acids. V lost 5 bases to trimming and J lost 5 bases; unmatched junction nucleotides: 6. Germline V lookup: CDR1 PRHDT, CDR2 FYEKMQ (reference sequence). The CDR3 nucleotides read TGTGCCAGCAGCGGAAGAGACAGGGGGGAGACCCAGTACTTC. Amino acid sequence: CASSGRDRGETQYF.

This clone was found a few times. V usage is TRBV9 and J usage is TRBJ1-6; D is unclear. Germline CDR1 reads SGDLS; CDR2 reads YYNGEE. There are 13 residues in the CDR3. The V gene lost 3 bases and the J gene lost 10 bases, with 11 bases spanning the gap. CDR3 DNA: TGTGCCAGCAGCGCCCGACTGAGATCACCCCTCCACTTT. Translation gives CASSARLRSPLHF. The complete variable domain, with remaining parts taken from reference TRBV9 and TRBJ1-6, reads DSGVTQTPKHLITATGQRVTLRCSPRSGDLSVYWYQQSLDQGLQFLIQYYNGEERAKGNILERFSAQQFPDLHSELNLSSLELGDSALYFCASSARLRSPLHFGNGTRLTVT.

This sequence joins TRBV30 and TRBJ1-5; no reliable D call. Trimming took off 2 bases at V and 4 bases at J, with 15 bases between the two ends. The CDR3 loop spans 15 amino acids. Germline-derived CDR1 and CDR2 are GTSNPN and SVGIG (reference sequence). CDR3 DNA: TGTGCCTGGAGTTCCGGGAAGCTCTTAAATCAGCCCCAGCATTTT. This gives the protein CAWSSGKLLNQPQHF.

This clone was observed a handful of times. At the DNA level, this CDR3 is encoded by other sequences in the same sample as well. The chain's CDR3 is CASSLGQGTEAFF. The CDR3 DNA is TGTGCCAGCAGCTTAGGACAGGGTACTGAAGCTTTCTTT. The chain combines TRBV7-9 with TRBJ1-1, with TRBD1 matching 7 bases. The CDR3 covers 13 residues. J was trimmed by 5 bases and V by 1 base; bases with no gene match: 1. From germline, CDR1 is SEHNR and CDR2 FQNEAQ (reference sequence).

V is TRBV7-9 and J is TRBJ2-7, with 7 bases that match TRBD1. The germline V gene encodes CDR1 SEHNR and CDR2 FQNEAQ (reference sequence). The CDR3 runs to 13 residues. V gave up 5 bases and J gave up 12 bases; unmatched junction bases: 13. The CDR3 loop reads CASSEGTDRDPYF. The CDR3 coding sequence is TGTGCCAGCAGCGAGGGGACCGACAGGGACCCGTACTTC. The full variable domain, its missing parts supplied by reference TRBV7-9 and TRBJ2-7, is DTGVSQNPRHKITKRGQNVTFRCDPISEHNRLYWYRQTLGQGPEFLTYFQNEAQLEKSRLLSDRFSAERPKGSFSTLEIQRTEQGDSAMYLCASSEGTDRDPYFGPGTRLTVT.